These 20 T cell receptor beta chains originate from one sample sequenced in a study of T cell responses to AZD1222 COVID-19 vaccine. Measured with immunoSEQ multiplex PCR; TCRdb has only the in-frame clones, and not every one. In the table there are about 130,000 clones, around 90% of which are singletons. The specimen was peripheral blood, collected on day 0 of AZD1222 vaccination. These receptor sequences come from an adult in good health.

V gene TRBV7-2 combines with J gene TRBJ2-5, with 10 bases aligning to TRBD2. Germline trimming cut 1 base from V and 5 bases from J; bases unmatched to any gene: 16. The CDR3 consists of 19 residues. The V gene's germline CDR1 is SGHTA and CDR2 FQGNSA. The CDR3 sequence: CASSLGASGSGRMLETQYF. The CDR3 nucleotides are TGTGCCAGCAGCTTAGGTGCCAGTGGTAGCGGGAGGATGTTGGAGACCCAGTACTTC.

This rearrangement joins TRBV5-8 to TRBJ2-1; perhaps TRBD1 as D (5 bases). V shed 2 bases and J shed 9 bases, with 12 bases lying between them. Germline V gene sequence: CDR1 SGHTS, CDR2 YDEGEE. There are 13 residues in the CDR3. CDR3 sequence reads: CASSLSSRGEQFF. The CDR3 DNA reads TGTGCCAGCAGCTTATCGAGTAGGGGTGAGCAGTTCTTC.

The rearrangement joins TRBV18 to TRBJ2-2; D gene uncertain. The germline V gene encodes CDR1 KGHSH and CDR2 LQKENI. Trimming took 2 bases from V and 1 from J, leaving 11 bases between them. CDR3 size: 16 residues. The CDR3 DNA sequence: TGTGCCAGCTCACCATTAGGTCTACTGAACACCGGGGAGCTGTTTTTT. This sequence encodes CASSPLGLLNTGELFF.

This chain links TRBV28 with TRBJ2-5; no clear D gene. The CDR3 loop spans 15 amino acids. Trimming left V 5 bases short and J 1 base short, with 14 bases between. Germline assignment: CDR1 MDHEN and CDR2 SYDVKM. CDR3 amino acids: CASSPLYRLQETQYF. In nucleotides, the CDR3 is TGTGCCAGCAGTCCTCTTTACCGGCTCCAAGAGACCCAGTACTTC.

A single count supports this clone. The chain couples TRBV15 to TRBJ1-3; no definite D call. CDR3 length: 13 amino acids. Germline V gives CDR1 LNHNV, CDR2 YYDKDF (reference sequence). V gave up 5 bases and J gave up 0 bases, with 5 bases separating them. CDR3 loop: CATSPDSGNTIYF. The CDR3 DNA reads TGTGCCACCAGCCCCGACTCTGGAAACACCATATATTTT. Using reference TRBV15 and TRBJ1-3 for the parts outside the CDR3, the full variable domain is DAMVIQNPRYQVTQFGKPVTLSCSQTLNHNVMYWYQQKSSQAPKLLFHYYDKDFNNEADTPDNFQSRRPNTSFCFLDIRSPGLGDTAMYLCATSPDSGNTIYFGEGSWLTVV.

Here the CDR3 reads CASRSVNSGANVLTF. The CDR3 nucleotides read TGTGCCAGCAGGTCCGTTAACTCTGGGGCCAACGTCCTGACTTTC. The J gene is TRBJ2-6, the V gene TRBV6-6, with D uncertain. The CDR3 contains 15 residues. V dropped 6 bases and J dropped 0 bases, with 9 bases sitting between them. The germline V gene has CDR1 MNHNY and CDR2 SVGAGI (reference sequence).

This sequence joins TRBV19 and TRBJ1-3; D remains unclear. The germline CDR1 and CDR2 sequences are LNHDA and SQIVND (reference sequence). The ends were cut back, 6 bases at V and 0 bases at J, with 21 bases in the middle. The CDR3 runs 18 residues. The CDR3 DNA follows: TGTGCCAGTAGAGATGGAGCTATCCCGGGAAACTCTGGAAACACCATATATTTT. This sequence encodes CASRDGAIPGNSGNTIYF.

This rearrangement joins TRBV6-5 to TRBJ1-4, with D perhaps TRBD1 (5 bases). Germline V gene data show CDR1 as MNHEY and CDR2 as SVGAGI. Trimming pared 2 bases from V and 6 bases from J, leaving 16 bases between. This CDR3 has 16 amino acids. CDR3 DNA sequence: TGTGCCAGCAGTTACCGTGGATTCGGGACTGATGAAAAACTGTTTTTT. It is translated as CASSYRGFGTDEKLFF.

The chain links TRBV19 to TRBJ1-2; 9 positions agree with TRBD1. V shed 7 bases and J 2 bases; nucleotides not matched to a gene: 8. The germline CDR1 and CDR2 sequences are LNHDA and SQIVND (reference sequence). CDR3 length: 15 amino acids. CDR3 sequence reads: CASTPQGASNYGYTF. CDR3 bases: TGTGCCAGTACCCCACAGGGGGCCTCCAACTATGGCTACACCTTC.

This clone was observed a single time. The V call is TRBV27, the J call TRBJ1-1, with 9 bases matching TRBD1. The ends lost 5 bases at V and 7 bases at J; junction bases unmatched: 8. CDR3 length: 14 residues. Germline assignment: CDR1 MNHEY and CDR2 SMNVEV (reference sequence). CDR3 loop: CASSPPGQGIEAFF. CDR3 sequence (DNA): TGTGCCAGCAGTCCCCCGGGACAGGGAATTGAAGCTTTCTTT.

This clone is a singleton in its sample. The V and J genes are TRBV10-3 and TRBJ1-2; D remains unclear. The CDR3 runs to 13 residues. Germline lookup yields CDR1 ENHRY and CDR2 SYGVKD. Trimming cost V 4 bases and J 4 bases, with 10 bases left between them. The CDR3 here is CAISVSEGYGYTF. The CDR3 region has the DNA TGTGCCATCAGTGTGTCGGAGGGCTATGGCTACACCTTC.

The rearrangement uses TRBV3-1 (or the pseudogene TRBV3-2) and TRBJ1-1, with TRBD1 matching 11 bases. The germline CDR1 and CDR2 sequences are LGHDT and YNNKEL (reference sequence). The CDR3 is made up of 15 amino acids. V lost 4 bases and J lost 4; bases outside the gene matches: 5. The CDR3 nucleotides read TGTGCCAGCAGCCCCTCCGGGACAGGGGGCACTGAAGCTTTCTTT. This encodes CASSPSGTGGTEAFF.

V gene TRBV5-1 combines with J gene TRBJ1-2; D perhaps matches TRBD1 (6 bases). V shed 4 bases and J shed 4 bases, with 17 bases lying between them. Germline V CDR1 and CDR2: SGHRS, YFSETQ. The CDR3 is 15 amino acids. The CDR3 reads CASSLLPDSFYGYTF. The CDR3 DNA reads TGCGCCAGCAGCCTCCTGCCGGACAGCTTCTATGGCTACACCTTC.

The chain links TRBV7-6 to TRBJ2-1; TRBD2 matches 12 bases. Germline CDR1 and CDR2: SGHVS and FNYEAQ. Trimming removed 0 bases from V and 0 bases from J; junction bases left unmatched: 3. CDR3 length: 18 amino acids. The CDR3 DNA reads TGTGCCAGCAGCTTAGCCCCTAGCGGGGGGGCCTCCTACAATGAGCAGTTCTTC. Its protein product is CASSLAPSGGASYNEQFF. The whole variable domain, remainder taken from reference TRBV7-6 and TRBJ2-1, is GAGVSQSPRYKVTKRGQDVALRCDPISGHVSLYWYRQALGQGPEFLTYFNYEAQQDKSGLPNDRFSAERPEGSISTLTIQRTEQRDSAMYRCASSLAPSGGASYNEQFFGPGTRLTVL.

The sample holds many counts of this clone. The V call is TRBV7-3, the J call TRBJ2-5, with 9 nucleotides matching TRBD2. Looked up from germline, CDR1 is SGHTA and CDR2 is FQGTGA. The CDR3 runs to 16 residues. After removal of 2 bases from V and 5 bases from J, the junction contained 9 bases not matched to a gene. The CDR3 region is CASSLEGAGGQETQYF. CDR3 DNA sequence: TGTGCCAGCAGCTTAGAAGGAGCGGGGGGTCAGGAGACCCAGTACTTC.

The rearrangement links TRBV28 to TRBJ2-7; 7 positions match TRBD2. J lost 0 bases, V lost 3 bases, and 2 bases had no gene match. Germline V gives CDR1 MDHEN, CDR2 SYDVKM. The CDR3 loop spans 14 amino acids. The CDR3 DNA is TGTGCCAGCAGTTTTGGCGGGAGCTCCTACGAGCAGTACTTC. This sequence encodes CASSFGGSSYEQYF.

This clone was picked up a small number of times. The CDR3 region is CASSPGRYSPYEQYF. In DNA, the CDR3 is TGTGCCAGCTCACCGGGCCGATATTCCCCCTACGAGCAGTACTTC. The genes are TRBV18 and TRBJ2-7; unclear D gene. Germline-derived CDR1 and CDR2 are KGHSH and LQKENI. This CDR3 has 15 residues. The V and J ends lost 3 bases and 2 bases respectively, with 14 bases between them.

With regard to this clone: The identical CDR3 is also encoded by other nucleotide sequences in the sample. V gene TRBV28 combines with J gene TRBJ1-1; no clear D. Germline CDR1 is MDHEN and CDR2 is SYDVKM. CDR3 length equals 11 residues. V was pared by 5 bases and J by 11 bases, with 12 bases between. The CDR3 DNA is TGTGCCAGCAGTCTCAGTGGAAGGGCTTTCTTT. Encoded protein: CASSLSGRAFF. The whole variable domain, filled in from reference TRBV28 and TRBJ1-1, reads DVKVTQSSRYLVKRTGEKVFLECVQDMDHENMFWYRQDPGLGLRLIYFSYDVKMKEKGDIPEGYSVSREKKERFSLILESASTNQTSMYLCASSLSGRAFFGQGTRLTVV.

The DNA of the CDR3 is TGCAGCGTTGAAGAGGGGGGAGGGTATGGCTACACCTTC. Translation: CSVEEGGGYGYTF. The rearrangement links TRBV29-1 to TRBJ1-2, with a tentative D call TRBD1 (5 bases). This CDR3 contains 13 residues. CDR1 SQVTM and CDR2 ANQGSEA come from the germline V gene. Between the trimmed V and J ends, which lost 0 bases and 5 bases, there was a span of 10 bases.

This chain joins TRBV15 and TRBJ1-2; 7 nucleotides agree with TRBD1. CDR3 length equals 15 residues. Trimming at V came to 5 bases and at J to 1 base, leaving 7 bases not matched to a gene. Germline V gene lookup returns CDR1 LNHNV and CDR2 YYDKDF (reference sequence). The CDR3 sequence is CATSGGTADNYGYTF. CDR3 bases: TGTGCCACCAGCGGAGGGACAGCAGATAACTATGGCTACACCTTC. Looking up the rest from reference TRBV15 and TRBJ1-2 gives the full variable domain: DAMVIQNPRYQVTQFGKPVTLSCSQTLNHNVMYWYQQKSSQAPKLLFHYYDKDFNNEADTPDNFQSRRPNTSFCFLDIRSPGLGDTAMYLCATSGGTADNYGYTFGSGTRLTVV.